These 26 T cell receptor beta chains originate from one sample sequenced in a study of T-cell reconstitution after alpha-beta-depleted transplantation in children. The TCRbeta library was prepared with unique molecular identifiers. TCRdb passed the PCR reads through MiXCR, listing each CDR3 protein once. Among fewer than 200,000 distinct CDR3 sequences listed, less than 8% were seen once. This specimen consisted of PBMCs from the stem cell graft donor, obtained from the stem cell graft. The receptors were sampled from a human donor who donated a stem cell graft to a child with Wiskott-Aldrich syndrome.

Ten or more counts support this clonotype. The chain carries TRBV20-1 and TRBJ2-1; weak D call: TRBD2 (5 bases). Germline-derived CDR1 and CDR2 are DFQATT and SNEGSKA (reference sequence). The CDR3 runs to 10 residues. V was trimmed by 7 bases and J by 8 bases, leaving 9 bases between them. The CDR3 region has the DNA TGCAGTGTCACTAGGGATGAGCAGTTCTTC. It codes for CSVTRDEQFF.

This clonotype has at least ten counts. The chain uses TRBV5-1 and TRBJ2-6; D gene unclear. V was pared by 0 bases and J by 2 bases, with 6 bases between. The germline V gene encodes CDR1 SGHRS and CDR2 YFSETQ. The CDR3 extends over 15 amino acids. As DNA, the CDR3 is TGCGCCAGCAGCTTGGGGGGAACTGGGGCCAACGTCCTGACTTTC. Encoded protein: CASSLGGTGANVLTF.

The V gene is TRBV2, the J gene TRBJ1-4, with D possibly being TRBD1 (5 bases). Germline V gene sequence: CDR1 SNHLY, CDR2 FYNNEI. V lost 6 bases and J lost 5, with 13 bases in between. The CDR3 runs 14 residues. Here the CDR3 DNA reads TGTGCCAGCAGGATACGGGGGGTAAATGAAAAACTGTTTTTT. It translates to CASRIRGVNEKLFF.

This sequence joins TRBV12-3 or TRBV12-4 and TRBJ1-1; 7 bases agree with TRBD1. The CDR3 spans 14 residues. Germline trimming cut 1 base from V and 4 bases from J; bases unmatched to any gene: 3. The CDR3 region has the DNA TGTGCCAGCAGTTTAGAACAGGGGCGCACTGAAGCTTTCTTT. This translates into CASSLEQGRTEAFF.

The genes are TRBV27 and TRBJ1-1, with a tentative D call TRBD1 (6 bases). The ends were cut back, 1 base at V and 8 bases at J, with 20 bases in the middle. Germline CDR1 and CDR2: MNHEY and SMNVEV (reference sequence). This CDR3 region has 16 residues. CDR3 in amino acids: CASSLYPTQGPGEAFF. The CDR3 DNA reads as TGTGCCAGCAGTTTATACCCGACTCAGGGGCCTGGAGAAGCTTTCTTT.

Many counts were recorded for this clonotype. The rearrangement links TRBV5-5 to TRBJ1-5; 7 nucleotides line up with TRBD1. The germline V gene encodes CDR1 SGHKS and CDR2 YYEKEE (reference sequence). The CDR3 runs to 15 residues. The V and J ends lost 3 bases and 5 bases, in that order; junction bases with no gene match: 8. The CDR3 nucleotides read TGTGCCAGCAGCTGGGCGGCAGGGGGGGATCAGCCCCAGCATTTT. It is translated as CASSWAAGGDQPQHF.

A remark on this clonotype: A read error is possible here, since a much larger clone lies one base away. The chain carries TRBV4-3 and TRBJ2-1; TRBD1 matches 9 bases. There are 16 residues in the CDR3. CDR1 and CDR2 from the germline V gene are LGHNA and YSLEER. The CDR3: CAISQDAQGAQNEQFF. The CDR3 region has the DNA TGCGCCATCAGCCAAGATGCACAGGGGGCGCAGAATGAGCAGTTCTTC.

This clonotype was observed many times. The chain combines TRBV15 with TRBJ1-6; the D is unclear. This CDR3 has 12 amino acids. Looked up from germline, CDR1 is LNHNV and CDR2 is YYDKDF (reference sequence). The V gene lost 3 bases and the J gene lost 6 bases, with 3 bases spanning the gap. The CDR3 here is CATSSGNSPLHF. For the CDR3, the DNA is TGTGCCACCAGCAGCGGTAATTCACCCCTCCACTTT.

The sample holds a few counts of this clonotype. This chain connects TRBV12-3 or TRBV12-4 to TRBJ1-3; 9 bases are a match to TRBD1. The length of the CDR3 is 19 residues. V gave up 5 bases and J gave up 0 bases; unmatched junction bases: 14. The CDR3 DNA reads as TGTGCCAGCAGTATCGGGACAGGGTTTTCGTTTTCCTCTGGAAACACCATATATTTT. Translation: CASSIGTGFSFSSGNTIYF.

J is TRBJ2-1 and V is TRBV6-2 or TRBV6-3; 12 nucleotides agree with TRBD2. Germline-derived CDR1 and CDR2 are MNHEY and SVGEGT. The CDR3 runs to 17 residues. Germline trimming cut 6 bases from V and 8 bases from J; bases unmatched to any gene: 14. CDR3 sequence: CASSNPRLAGVTDEQFF. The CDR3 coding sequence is TGTGCCAGCAGCAACCCACGACTAGCGGGAGTGACGGATGAGCAGTTCTTC.

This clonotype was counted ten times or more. Here the CDR3 reads CASSPGAGRGADTQYF. CDR3 nucleotides: TGTGCCAGCAGTCCTGGAGCAGGGAGGGGGGCAGATACGCAGTATTTT. The V call is TRBV6-1, the J call TRBJ2-3; possible D gene TRBD2, 7 bases. The CDR3 has 16 residues. Germline V CDR1 and CDR2: MNHNS, SASEGT. V shed 5 bases and J shed 4 bases, with 19 bases lying between them.

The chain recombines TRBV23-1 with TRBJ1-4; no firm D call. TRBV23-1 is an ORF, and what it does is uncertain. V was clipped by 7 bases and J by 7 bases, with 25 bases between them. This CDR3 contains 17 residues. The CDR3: CASMGCSGLHASEKLFF. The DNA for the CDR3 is TGCGCCAGCATGGGATGCTCGGGTCTACATGCAAGTGAAAAACTGTTTTTT.

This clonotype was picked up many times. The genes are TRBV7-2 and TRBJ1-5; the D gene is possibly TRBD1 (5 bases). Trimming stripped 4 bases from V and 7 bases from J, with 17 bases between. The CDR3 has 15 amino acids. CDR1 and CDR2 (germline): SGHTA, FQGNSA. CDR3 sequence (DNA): TGTGCCAGCAGCTCCGGAGCAGGGTACGAACAGCCCCAGCATTTT. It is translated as CASSSGAGYEQPQHF.

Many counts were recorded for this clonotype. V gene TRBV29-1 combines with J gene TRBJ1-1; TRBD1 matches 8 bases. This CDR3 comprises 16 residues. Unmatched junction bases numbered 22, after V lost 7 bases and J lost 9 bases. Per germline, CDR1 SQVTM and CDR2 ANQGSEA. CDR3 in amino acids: CSAQGDWPDSRFQAFF. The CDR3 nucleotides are TGCAGCGCACAGGGGGATTGGCCCGACAGCAGATTTCAAGCTTTCTTT.

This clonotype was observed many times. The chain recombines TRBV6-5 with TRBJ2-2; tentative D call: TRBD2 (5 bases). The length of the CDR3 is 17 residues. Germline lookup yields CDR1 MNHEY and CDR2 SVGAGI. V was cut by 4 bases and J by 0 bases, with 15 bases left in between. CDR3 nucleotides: TGTGCCAGCAGTTTGTTAGGAGGCGGACCGAACACCGGGGAGCTGTTTTTT. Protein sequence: CASSLLGGGPNTGELFF.

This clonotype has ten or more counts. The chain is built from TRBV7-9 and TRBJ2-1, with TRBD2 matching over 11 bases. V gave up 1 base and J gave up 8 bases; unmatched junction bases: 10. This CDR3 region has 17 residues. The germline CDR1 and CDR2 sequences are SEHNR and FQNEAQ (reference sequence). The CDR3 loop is CASSLEPPSGRSDEQFF. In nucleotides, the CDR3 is TGTGCCAGCAGCTTAGAGCCCCCTAGCGGGAGGAGCGATGAGCAGTTCTTC.

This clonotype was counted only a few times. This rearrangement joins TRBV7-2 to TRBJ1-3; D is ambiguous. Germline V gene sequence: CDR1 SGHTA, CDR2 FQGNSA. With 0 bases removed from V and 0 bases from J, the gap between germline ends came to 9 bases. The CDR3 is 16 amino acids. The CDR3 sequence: CASSLAGGTSGNTIYF. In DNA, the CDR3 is TGTGCCAGCAGCTTAGCGGGCGGCACCTCTGGAAACACCATATATTTT.

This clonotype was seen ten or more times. CDR3 loop: CASSWDGGSYEQYF. The CDR3 nucleotides are TGTGCCAGCAGTTGGGACGGGGGCTCCTACGAGCAGTACTTC. J is TRBJ2-7 and V is TRBV12-3 or TRBV12-4; TRBD2 is a possible D gene (6 bases). Trimming removed 4 bases at V and 0 bases at J, with 10 bases between. The CDR3 consists of 14 residues.

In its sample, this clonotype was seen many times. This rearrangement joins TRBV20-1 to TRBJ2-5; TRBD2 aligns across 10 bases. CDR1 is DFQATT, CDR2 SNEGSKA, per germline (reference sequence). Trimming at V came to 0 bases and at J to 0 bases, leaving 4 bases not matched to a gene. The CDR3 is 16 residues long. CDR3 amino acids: CSARDGSGGNQETQYF. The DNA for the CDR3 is TGCAGTGCTAGAGACGGTAGCGGGGGGAACCAAGAGACCCAGTACTTC.

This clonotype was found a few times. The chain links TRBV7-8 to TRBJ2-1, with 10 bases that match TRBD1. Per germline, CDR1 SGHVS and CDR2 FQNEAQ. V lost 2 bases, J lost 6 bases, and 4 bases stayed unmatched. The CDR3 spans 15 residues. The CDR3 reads CASSLRDRGRNEQFF. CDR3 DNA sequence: TGTGCCAGCAGCTTACGGGACAGGGGCCGCAATGAGCAGTTCTTC.

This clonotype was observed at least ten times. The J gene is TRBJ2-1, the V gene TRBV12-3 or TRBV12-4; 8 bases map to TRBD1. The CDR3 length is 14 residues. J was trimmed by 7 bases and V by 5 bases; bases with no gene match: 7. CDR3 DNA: TGTGCCAGCAGTCCGGACAGGGTTGGGAATGAGCAGTTCTTC. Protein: CASSPDRVGNEQFF.

The CDR3 spells CASSAVGAGTEAFF. CDR3 nucleotides: TGCGCCAGCAGCGCCGTGGGGGCGGGCACTGAAGCTTTCTTT. The V and J genes are TRBV5-1 and TRBJ1-1; tentative D call: TRBD1 (6 bases). Trimming stripped 4 bases from V and 4 bases from J, with 14 bases between. CDR1 is SGHRS and CDR2 is YFSETQ in the germline V gene. CDR3 length: 14 amino acids. Using reference TRBV5-1 and TRBJ1-1 for the parts outside the CDR3, the full variable domain is KAGVTQTPRYLIKTRGQQVTLSCSPISGHRSVSWYQQTPGQGLQFLFEYFSETQRNKGNFPGRFSGRQFSNSRSEMNVSTLELGDSALYLCASSAVGAGTEAFFGQGTRLTVV.

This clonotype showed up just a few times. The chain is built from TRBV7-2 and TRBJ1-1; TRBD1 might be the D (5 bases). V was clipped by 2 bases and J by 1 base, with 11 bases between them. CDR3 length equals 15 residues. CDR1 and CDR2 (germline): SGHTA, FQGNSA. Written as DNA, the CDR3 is TGTGCCAGCAGCTTATTTTGGGGGGGGAACACTGAAGCTTTCTTT. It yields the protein CASSLFWGGNTEAFF. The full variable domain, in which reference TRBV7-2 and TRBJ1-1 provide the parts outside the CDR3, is GAGVSQSPSNKVTEKGKDVELRCDPISGHTALYWYRQSLGQGLEFLIYFQGNSAPDKSGLPSDRFSAERTGGSVSTLTIQRTQQEDSAVYLCASSLFWGGNTEAFFGQGTRLTVV.

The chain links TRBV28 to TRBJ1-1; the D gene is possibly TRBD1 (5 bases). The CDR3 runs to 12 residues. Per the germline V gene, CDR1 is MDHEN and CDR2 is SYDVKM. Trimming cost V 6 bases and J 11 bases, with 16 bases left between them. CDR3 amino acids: CASRGGTLRAFF. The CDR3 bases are TGTGCCAGCAGGGGCGGGACCCTTCGTGCTTTCTTT. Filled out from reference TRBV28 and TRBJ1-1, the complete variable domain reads DVKVTQSSRYLVKRTGEKVFLECVQDMDHENMFWYRQDPGLGLRLIYFSYDVKMKEKGDIPEGYSVSREKKERFSLILESASTNQTSMYLCASRGGTLRAFFGQGTRLTVV.

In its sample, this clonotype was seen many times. The CDR3 reads CASSQDHGNQPQHF. The CDR3 DNA reads TGCGCCAGCAGCCAAGATCACGGAAATCAGCCCCAGCATTTT. The chain uses TRBV4-1 and TRBJ1-5; D remains unclear. Trimming took off 0 bases at V and 4 bases at J, with 7 bases between the two ends. The germline gives CDR1 MGHRA, CDR2 YSYEKL. The CDR3 runs 14 residues.

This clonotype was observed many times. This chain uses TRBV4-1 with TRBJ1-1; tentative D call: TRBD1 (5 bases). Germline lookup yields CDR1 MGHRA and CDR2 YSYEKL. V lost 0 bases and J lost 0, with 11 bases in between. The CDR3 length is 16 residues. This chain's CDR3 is CASSQDPGPMNTEAFF. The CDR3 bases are TGCGCCAGCAGCCAAGATCCAGGGCCAATGAACACTGAAGCTTTCTTT.